The 8 T cell receptor beta chains reported below all come from one sample, sequenced in a study of T cell responses to AZD1222 COVID-19 vaccine. Repertoires were generated with immunoSEQ multiplex PCR, while TCRdb's copy carries only in-frame clones and drops some. The sample lists fewer than 95,000 clones; 80% to 90% were seen once. The specimen comprised peripheral blood, sampled on day 0 of AZD1222 vaccination. These receptors all come from an adult in good health.

The V call is TRBV28, the J call TRBJ1-1; 7 bases line up with TRBD1. The CDR3 totals 14 residues. J lost 7 bases, V lost 6 bases, and 11 bases had no gene match. Germline CDR1 and CDR2: MDHEN and SYDVKM. In DNA, the CDR3 is TGTGCCAGCAGCATTTTTCACAGGGGAGTTGAAGCTTTCTTT. Translated, it gives CASSIFHRGVEAFF.

V gene TRBV2 combines with J gene TRBJ1-1; D not resolved. The CDR3 extends over 13 amino acids. From germline, CDR1 is SNHLY and CDR2 FYNNEI. Trimming removed 4 bases from V and 1 base from J, with 7 bases in between. The CDR3 sequence: CASSGHENTEAFF. Here the CDR3 DNA reads TGTGCCAGCAGTGGACACGAGAACACTGAAGCTTTCTTT. The entire variable domain, with the rest obtained from reference TRBV2 and TRBJ1-1, is as follows: EPEVTQTPSHQVTQMGQEVILRCVPISNHLYFYWYRQILGQKVEFLVSFYNNEISEKSEIFDDQFSVERPDGSNFTLKIRSTKLEDSAMYFCASSGHENTEAFFGQGTRLTVV.

The chain links TRBV4-3 to TRBJ2-3; possible D gene TRBD2, 6 bases. The CDR3 covers 15 residues. CDR1 and CDR2 (germline): LGHNA, YSLEER. Trimming took 4 bases from V and 1 from J, leaving 12 bases between them. CDR3: CASSLGTRRTDTQYF. Written as DNA, the CDR3 is TGCGCCAGCAGCCTCGGGACTCGGCGCACAGATACGCAGTATTTT.

The chain recombines TRBV5-1 with TRBJ1-5, with unresolved D. The germline V gene has CDR1 SGHRS and CDR2 YFSETQ. CDR3 length equals 13 residues. V was shortened by 0 bases and J by 5 bases, with 6 bases between the two germline ends. The CDR3 reads CASSLEGHQPQHF. The CDR3, as DNA: TGCGCCAGCAGCTTGGAGGGCCATCAGCCCCAGCATTTT.

The chain joins TRBV10-2 to TRBJ1-3; D unresolved. Germline V gene lookup returns CDR1 WSHSY and CDR2 SAAADI. The CDR3 covers 14 residues. Trimming removed 3 bases at V and 0 bases at J, with 6 bases between. The chain's CDR3 is CASSDRNSGNTIYF. The CDR3, as DNA: TGCGCCAGCAGTGACAGAAACTCTGGAAACACCATATATTTT.

Turning to this clone: The sample carries other DNA sequences with the same CDR3. The chain recombines TRBV9 with TRBJ2-7; D unresolved. This CDR3 comprises 14 residues. V lost 0 bases and J 2 bases, leaving 9 bases between the germline ends. CDR1 and CDR2 (germline): SGDLS, YYNGEE. The CDR3 sequence: CASSVGGGTYEQYF. The DNA for the CDR3 is TGTGCCAGCAGCGTAGGTGGCGGTACCTACGAGCAGTACTTC.

The genes are TRBV24-1 and TRBJ2-2, with D maybe TRBD2 (5 bases). Trimming removed 1 base from V and 4 bases from J, with 15 bases in between. The CDR3 has 17 residues. Per the germline V gene, CDR1 is KGHDR and CDR2 is SFDVKD. CDR3 coding DNA: TGTGCCACCAGTGATTTTGAGGTGGGAGAGTCCACCGGGGAGCTGTTTTTT. Amino acids: CATSDFEVGESTGELFF.

This clone was observed a few times. This sample includes further DNA sequences coding for the same CDR3. The chain couples TRBV6-2 or TRBV6-3 to TRBJ2-7, with 7 positions matching TRBD1. The length of the CDR3 is 15 residues. With 4 bases clipped from V and 0 bases from J, the junction kept 6 bases outside the gene matches. The germline V gene has CDR1 MNHEY and CDR2 SVGEGT. CDR3 residues: CASSSLWTGSYEQYF. The CDR3 DNA sequence: TGTGCCAGCAGTTCCCTCTGGACAGGCTCCTACGAGCAGTACTTC.